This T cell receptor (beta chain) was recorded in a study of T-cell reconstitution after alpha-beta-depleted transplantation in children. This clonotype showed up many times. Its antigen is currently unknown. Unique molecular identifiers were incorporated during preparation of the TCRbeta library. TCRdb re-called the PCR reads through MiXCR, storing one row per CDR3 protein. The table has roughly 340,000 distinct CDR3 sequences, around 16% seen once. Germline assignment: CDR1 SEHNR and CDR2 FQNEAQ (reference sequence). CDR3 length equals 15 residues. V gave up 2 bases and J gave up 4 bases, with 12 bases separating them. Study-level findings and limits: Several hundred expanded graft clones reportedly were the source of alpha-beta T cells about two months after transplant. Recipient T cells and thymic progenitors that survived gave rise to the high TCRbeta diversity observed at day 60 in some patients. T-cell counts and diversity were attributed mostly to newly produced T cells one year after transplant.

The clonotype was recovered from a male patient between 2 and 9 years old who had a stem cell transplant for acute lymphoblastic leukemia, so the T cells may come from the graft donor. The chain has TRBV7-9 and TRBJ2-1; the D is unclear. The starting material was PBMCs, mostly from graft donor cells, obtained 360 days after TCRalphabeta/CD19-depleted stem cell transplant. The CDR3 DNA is TGTGCCAGCAGCTTAACACCGACCGTATACAATGAGCAGTTCTTC. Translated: CASSLTPTVYNEQFF.